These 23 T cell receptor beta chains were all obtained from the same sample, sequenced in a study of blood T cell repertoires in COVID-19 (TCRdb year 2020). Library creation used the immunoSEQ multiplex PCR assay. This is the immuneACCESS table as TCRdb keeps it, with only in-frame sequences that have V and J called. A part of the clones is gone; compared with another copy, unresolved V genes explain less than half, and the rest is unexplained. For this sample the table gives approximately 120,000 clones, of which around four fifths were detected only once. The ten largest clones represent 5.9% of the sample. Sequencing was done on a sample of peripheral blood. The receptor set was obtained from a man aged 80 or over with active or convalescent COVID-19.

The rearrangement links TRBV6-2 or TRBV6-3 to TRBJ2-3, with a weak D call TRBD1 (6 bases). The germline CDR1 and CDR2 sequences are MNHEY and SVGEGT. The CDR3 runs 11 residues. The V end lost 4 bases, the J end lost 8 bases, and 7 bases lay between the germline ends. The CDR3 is CASSWDTTQYF. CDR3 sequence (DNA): TGTGCCAGCAGTTGGGACACTACGCAGTATTTT.

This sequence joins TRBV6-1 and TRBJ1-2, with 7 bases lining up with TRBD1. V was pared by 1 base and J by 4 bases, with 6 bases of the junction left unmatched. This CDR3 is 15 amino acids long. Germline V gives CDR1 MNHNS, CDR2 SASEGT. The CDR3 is CASSEDRDSIYGYTF. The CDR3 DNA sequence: TGTGCCAGCAGTGAAGACCGGGACAGCATCTATGGCTACACCTTC.

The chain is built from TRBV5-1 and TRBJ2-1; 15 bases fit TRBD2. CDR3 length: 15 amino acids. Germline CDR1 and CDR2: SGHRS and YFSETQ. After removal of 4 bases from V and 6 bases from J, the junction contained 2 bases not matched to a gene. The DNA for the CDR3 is TGCGCCAGCAGCGGACTAGCGGGGGGGCCCAATGAGCAGTTCTTC. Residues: CASSGLAGGPNEQFF.

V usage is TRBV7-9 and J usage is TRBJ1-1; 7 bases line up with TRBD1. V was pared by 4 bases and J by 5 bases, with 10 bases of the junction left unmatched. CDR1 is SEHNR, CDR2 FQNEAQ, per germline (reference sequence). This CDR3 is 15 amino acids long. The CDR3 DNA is TGTGCCAGCAGCTCGATTTCCGGGACAGTGACTGAAGCTTTCTTT. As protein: CASSSISGTVTEAFF.

In nucleotides, the CDR3 is TGTGCCAGCAGTGAAGCGCAGGATCCGTCCGAGACCCAGTACTTC. Amino acids: CASSEAQDPSETQYF. This chain joins TRBV2 and TRBJ2-5; D ambiguous. This CDR3 contains 15 residues. Trimming took off 0 bases at V and 5 bases at J, with 13 bases between the two ends. Germline values: CDR1 SNHLY, CDR2 FYNNEI. Complete variable domain (other parts from reference TRBV2 and TRBJ2-5): EPEVTQTPSHQVTQMGQEVILRCVPISNHLYFYWYRQILGQKVEFLVSFYNNEISEKSEIFDDQFSVERPDGSNFTLKIRSTKLEDSAMYFCASSEAQDPSETQYFGPGTRLLVL.

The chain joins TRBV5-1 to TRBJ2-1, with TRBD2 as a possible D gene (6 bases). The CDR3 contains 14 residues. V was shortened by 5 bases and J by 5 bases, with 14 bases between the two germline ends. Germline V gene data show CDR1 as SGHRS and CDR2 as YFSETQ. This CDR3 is CASSPGLNHNEQFF. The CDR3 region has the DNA TGCGCCAGCAGTCCGGGACTTAATCACAATGAGCAGTTCTTC.

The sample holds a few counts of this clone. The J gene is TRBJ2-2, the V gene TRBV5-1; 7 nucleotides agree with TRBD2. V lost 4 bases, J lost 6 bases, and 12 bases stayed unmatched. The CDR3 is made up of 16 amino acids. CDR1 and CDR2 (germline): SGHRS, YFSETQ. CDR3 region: CASSPMAGDGSGELFF. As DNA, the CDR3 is TGCGCCAGCAGCCCAATGGCGGGGGACGGATCCGGGGAGCTGTTTTTT. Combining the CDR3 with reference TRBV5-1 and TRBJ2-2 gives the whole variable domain KAGVTQTPRYLIKTRGQQVTLSCSPISGHRSVSWYQQTPGQGLQFLFEYFSETQRNKGNFPGRFSGRQFSNSRSEMNVSTLELGDSALYLCASSPMAGDGSGELFFGEGSRLTVL.

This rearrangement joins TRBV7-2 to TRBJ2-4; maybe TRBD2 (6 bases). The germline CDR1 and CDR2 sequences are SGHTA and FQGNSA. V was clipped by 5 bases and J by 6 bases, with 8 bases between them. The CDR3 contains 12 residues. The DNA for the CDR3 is TGTGCCAGCAGCCGGGGAGGAAACATTCAGTACTTC. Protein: CASSRGGNIQYF.

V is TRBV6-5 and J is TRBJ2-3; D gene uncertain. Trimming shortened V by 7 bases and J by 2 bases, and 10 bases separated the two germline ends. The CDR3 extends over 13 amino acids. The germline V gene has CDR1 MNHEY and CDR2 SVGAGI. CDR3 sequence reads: CASKRRNTDTQYF. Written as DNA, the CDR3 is TGTGCCAGCAAAAGGAGAAACACAGATACGCAGTATTTT.

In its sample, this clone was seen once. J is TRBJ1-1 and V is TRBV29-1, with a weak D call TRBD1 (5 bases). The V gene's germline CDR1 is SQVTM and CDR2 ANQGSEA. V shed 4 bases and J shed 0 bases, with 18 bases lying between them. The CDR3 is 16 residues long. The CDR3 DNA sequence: TGCAGCGTTGGCCCCCCTTCAGGGAACATGAACACTGAAGCTTTCTTT. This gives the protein CSVGPPSGNMNTEAFF.

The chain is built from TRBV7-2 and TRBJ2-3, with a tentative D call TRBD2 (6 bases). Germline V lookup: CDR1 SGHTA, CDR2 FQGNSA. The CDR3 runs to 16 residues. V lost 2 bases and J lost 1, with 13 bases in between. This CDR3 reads CASSLNRRLGTDTQYF. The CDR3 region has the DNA TGTGCCAGCAGCTTAAATCGGAGACTAGGCACAGATACGCAGTATTTT. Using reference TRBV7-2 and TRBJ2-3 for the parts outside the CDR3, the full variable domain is GAGVSQSPSNKVTEKGKDVELRCDPISGHTALYWYRQSLGQGLEFLIYFQGNSAPDKSGLPSDRFSAERTGGSVSTLTIQRTQQEDSAVYLCASSLNRRLGTDTQYFGPGTRLTVL.

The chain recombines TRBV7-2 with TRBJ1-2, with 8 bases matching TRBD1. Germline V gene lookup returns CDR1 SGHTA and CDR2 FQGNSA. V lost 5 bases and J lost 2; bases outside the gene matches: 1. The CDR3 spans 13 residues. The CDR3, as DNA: TGTGCCAGCAGCAGGACAGGGAACTATGGCTACACCTTC. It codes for CASSRTGNYGYTF.

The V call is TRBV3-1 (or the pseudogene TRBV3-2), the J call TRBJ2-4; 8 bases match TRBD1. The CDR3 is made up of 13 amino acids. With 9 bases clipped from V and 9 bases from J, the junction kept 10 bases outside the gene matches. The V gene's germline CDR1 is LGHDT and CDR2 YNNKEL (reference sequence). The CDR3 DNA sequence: TGTGCCAGTGACGACCAGGGGGCGAGCATTCAGTACTTC. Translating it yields CASDDQGASIQYF.

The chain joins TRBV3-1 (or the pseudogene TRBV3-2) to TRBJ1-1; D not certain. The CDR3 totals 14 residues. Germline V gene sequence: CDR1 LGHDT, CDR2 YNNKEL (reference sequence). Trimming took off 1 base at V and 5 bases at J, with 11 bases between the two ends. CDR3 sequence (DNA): TGTGCCAGCAGCCAAGGTCACTGGTCGACTGAAGCTTTCTTT. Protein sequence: CASSQGHWSTEAFF.

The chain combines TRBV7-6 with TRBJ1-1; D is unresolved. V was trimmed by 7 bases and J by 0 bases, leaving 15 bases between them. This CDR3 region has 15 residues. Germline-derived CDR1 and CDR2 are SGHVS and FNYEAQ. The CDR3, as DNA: TGTGCCAGCACCGGTATGGCAGACATGAACACTGAAGCTTTCTTT. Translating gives CASTGMADMNTEAFF.

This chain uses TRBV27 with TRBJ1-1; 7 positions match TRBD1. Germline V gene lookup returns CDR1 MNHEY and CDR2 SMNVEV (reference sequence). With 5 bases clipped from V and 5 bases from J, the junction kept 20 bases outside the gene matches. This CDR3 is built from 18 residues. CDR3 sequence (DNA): TGTGCCAGCAGTCCACGCGGGAAAGGGACAGCAGGGAGGACTGAAGCTTTCTTT. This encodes CASSPRGKGTAGRTEAFF.

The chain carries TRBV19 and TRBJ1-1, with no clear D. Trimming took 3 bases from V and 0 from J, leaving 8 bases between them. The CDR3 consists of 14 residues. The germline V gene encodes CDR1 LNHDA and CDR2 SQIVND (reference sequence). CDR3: CASSIGEVNTEAFF. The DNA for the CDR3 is TGTGCCAGTAGTATCGGGGAGGTGAACACTGAAGCTTTCTTT.

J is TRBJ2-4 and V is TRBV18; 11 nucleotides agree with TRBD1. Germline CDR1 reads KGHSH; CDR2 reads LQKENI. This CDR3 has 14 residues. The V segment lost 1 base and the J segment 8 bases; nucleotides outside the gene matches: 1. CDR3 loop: CASSPQGQGDIQYF. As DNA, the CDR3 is TGTGCCAGCTCACCACAGGGACAGGGGGACATTCAGTACTTC.

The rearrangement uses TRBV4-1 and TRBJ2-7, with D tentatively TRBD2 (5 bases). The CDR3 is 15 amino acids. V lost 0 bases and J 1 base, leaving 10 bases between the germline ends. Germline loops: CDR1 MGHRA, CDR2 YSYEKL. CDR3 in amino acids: CASSQDGSGSYEQYF. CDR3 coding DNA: TGCGCCAGCAGCCAAGACGGCAGCGGTTCCTACGAGCAGTACTTC.

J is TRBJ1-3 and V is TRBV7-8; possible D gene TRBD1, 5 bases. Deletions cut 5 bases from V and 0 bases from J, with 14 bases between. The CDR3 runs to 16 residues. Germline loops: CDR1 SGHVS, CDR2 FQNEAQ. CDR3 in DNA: TGTGCCAGCAGCCTTCAAACCCAGGGCTCTGGAAACACCATATATTTT. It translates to CASSLQTQGSGNTIYF.

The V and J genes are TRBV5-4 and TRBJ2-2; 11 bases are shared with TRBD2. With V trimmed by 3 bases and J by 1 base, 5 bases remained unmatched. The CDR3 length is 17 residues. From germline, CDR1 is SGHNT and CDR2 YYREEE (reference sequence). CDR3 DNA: TGTGCCAGCAGCTCCCTTACTAGCGGGGGGAACACCGGGGAGCTGTTTTTT. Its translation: CASSSLTSGGNTGELFF. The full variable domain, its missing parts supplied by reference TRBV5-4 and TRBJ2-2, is ETGVTQSPTHLIKTRGQQVTLRCSSQSGHNTVSWYQQALGQGPQFIFQYYREEENGRGNFPPRFSGLQFPNYSSELNVNALELDDSALYLCASSSLTSGGNTGELFFGEGSRLTVL.

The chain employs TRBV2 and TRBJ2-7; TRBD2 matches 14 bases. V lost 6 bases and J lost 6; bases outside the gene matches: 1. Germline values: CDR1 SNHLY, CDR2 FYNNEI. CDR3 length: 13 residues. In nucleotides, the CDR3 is TGTGCCAGCAGCGGACTAGCGGGGGGCGAGCAGTACTTC. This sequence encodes CASSGLAGGEQYF.

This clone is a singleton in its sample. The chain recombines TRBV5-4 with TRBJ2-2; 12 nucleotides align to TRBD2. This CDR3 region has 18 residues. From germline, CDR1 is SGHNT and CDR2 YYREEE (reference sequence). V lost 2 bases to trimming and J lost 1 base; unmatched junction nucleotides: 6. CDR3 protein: CASSLLGLAGKNTGELFF. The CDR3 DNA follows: TGTGCCAGCAGCTTATTAGGACTAGCGGGGAAGAACACCGGGGAGCTGTTTTTT.